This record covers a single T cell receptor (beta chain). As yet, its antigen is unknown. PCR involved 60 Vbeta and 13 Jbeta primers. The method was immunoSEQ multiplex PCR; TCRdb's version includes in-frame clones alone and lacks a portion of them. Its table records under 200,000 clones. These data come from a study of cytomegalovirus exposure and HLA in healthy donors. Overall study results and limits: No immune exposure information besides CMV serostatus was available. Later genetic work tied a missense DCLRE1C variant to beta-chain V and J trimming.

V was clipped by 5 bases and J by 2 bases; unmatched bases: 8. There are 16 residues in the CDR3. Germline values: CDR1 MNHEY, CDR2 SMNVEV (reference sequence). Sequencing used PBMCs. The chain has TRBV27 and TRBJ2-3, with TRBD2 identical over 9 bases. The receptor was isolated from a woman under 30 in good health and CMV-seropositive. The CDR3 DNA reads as TGTGCCAGCAGTCCCTTCCTAGCGGGGTACACAGATACGCAGTATTTT. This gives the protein CASSPFLAGYTDTQYF.